The clone carrying this T cell receptor beta chain appeared a single time. The antigen is undetermined. Distinct nucleotide sequences in the sample also encode this CDR3. Germline CDR1 reads SEHNR; CDR2 reads FQNEAQ (reference sequence). The CDR3 runs 13 residues. The J segment lost 4 bases and the V segment lost 5 bases, leaving 3 bases of the junction unmatched. The sample is drawn from a study of shared clonotypes between healthy human individuals. Study context: Per donor, three plates held CD4 naive cells, three held CD4 memory, two held CD8 naive and one held CD8 memory. Study-wide results and caveats: Collection of samples was limited to blood; tissue repertoires likely differ.

Data came from immunoSEQ multiplex PCR; TCRdb stores just in-frame clones and leaves some out. The data show a few million clones, about 92% seen once. The chain uses TRBV7-9 and TRBJ2-7; 9 positions agree with TRBD1. The specimen sequenced was naive CD4+ T cells from PBMCs. Subset specified: CD45RA+ positively selected. The TCR was taken from a man aged 18 to 29 in good health. Some clones in this sample may be carry-over from other donors' samples. CDR3 region: CASSLDRGYEQYF. In DNA form, the CDR3 reads TGTGCCAGCAGCCTGGACAGGGGATACGAGCAGTACTTC.